This T cell receptor (beta chain) was retrieved from a study of Graves' ophthalmopathy and Graves' hyperthyroidism. With 5 bases removed from V and 9 bases from J, the gap between germline ends came to 17 bases. This CDR3 has 13 amino acids. Germline-derived CDR1 and CDR2 are MDHEN and SYDVKM. Amplification of TCR beta CDR3 regions used RNA transcripts. The workflow started with a first-round RT-PCR run with HTBI primers and then moved on to a second-round multiplex PCR. TCRdb fed the multiplex PCR reads into MiXCR, producing one record per CDR3 protein. Counted here are about 620,000 distinct CDR3 sequences, approximately 22% occurring once; the ten biggest clones make up around 6.5%. This clonotype was seen only once.

The material sequenced was peripheral blood. The chain employs TRBV28 and TRBJ2-7; D ambiguous. This receptor was obtained from a woman between 18 and 29 years old with stable Graves' hyperthyroidism. Some clones in this sample may be carry-over from other donors' samples. CDR3 region: CASSPSRSLGQYF. Here the CDR3 DNA reads TGTGCCAGCAGTCCCTCCCGATCGTTGGGGCAGTACTTC. The full variable domain, rest sourced from reference TRBV28 and TRBJ2-7, is DVKVTQSSRYLVKRTGEKVFLECVQDMDHENMFWYRQDPGLGLRLIYFSYDVKMKEKGDIPEGYSVSREKKERFSLILESASTNQTSMYLCASSPSRSLGQYFGPGTRLTVT.